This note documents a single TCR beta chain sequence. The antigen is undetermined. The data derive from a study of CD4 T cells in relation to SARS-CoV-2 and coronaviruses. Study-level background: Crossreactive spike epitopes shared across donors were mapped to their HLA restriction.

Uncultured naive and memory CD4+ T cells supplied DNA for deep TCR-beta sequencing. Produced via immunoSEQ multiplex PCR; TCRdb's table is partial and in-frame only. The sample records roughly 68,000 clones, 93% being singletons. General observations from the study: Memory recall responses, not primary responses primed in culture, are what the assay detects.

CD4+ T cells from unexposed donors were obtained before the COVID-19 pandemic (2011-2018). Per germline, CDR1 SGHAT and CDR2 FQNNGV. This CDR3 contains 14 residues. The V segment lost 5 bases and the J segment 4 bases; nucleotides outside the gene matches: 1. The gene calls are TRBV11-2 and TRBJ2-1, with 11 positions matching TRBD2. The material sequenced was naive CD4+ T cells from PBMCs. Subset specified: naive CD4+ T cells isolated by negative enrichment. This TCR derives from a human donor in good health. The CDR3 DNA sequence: TGTGCCAGCAGCGGGACTAGCGGATACAATGAGCAGTTCTTC. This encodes CASSGTSGYNEQFF. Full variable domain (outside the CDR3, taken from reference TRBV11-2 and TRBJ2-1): EAGVAQSPRYKIIEKRQSVAFWCNPISGHATLYWYQQILGQGPKLLIQFQNNGVVDDSQLPKDRFSAERLKGVDSTLKIQPAKLEDSAVYLCASSGTSGYNEQFFGPGTRLTVL.